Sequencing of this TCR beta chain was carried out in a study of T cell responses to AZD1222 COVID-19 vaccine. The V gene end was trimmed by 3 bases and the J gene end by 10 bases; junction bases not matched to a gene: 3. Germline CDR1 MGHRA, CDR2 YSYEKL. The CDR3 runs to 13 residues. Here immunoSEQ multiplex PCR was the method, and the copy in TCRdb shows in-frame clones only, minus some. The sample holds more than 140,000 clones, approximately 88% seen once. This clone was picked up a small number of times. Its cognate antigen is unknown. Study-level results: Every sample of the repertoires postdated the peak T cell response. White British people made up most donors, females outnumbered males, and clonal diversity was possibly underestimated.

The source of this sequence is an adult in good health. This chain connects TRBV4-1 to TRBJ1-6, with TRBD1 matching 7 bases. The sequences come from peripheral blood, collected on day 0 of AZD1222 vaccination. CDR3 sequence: CASSHPDRSPLHF. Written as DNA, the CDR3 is TGCGCCAGCAGCCATCCGGACAGGTCACCCCTCCACTTT.